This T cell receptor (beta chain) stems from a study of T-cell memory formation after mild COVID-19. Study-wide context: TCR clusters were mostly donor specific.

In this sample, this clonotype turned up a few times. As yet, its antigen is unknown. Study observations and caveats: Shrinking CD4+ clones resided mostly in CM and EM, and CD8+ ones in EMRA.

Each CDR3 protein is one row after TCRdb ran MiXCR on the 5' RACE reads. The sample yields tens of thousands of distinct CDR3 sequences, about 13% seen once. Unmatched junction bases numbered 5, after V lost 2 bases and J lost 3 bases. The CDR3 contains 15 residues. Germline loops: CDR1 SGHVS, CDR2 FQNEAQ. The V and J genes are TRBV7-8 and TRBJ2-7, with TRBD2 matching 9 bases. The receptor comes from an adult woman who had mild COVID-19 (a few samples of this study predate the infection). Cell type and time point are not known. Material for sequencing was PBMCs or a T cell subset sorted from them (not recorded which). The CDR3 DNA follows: TGTGCCAGCAGCTTAAAAGCGGGGGGTTTCTACGAGCAGTACTTC. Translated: CASSLKAGGFYEQYF.